The 13 T cell receptor beta chains given below trace back to one sample, sequenced in a study of graft-versus-host responses after intestinal transplantation. Using immunoSEQ multiplex PCR, the repertoire was profiled, and TCRdb retains in-frame clones only, with some absent. Of tens of thousands of clones in the sample, approximately 93% were seen once. Sequencing was performed on PBMCs, taken 156 days after intestinal transplant. The receptors derive from a human patient who received an intestinal transplant, so some T cells may come from the graft donor.

This chain uses TRBV14 with TRBJ2-1; no reliable D call. CDR1 is SGHDN and CDR2 is FVKESK in the germline V gene. The CDR3 sequence is 16 residues long. V shed 1 base and J shed 6 bases, with 16 bases lying between them. As DNA, the CDR3 is TGTGCCAGCAGCCAAGGAGAATGGCTGGGCGCCAATGAGCAGTTCTTC. This gives the protein CASSQGEWLGANEQFF. Based on the CDR3 plus reference TRBV14 and TRBJ2-1, the full variable domain is EAGVTQFPSHSVIEKGQTVTLRCDPISGHDNLYWYRRVMGKEIKFLLHFVKESKQDESGMPNNRFLAERTGGTYSTLKVQPAELEDSGVYFCASSQGEWLGANEQFFGPGTRLTVL.

The chain couples TRBV30 to TRBJ2-7; D could derive from TRBD1 or TRBD2 (5 bases each). Per the germline V gene, CDR1 is GTSNPN and CDR2 is SVGIG (reference sequence). V shed 3 bases and J shed 4 bases, with 10 bases lying between them. The CDR3 runs 12 residues. DNA of the CDR3: TGTGCCTGGAGCCGAGGGGAGTACGAGCAGTACTTC. Translated: CAWSRGEYEQYF. The whole variable domain, remainder taken from reference TRBV30 and TRBJ2-7, is SQTIHQWPATLVQPVGSPLSLECTVEGTSNPNLYWYRQAAGRGLQLLFYSVGIGQISSEVPQNLSASRPQDRQFILSSKKLLLSDSGFYLCAWSRGEYEQYFGPGTRLTVT.

The J gene is TRBJ1-5, the V gene TRBV4-2; TRBD1 aligns across 11 bases. Trimming removed 2 bases from V and 0 bases from J; junction bases left unmatched: 6. The germline gives CDR1 LGHNA, CDR2 YNFKEQ. The CDR3 extends over 18 amino acids. The CDR3 DNA sequence: TGTGCCAGCAGCCAACCGGGACAGGGGGGACATAGCAATCAGCCCCAGCATTTT. Its protein product is CASSQPGQGGHSNQPQHF.

The gene calls are TRBV2 and TRBJ2-7; TRBD2 matches at 10 bases. The CDR3 has 15 residues. Germline V gene data show CDR1 as SNHLY and CDR2 as FYNNEI. The V gene end was trimmed by 4 bases and the J gene end by 4 bases; junction bases not matched to a gene: 7. The CDR3 sequence is CASSARTSGAYEQYF. CDR3 DNA: TGTGCCAGCAGTGCCCGTACTAGCGGGGCTTACGAGCAGTACTTC.

The chain links TRBV9 to TRBJ1-5, with 8 nucleotides matching TRBD1. The CDR3 consists of 14 residues. The germline CDR1 and CDR2 sequences are SGDLS and YYNGEE. V trimming: 6 bases; J trimming: 5 bases; junction bases outside the gene matches: 7. Here the CDR3 reads CASNLQGGDQPQHF. CDR3 coding DNA: TGTGCCAGCAACCTACAGGGGGGAGATCAGCCCCAGCATTTT.

V and J are TRBV30 and TRBJ2-7; D gene ambiguous. Trimming pared 3 bases from V and 0 bases from J, leaving 9 bases between. The CDR3 consists of 13 residues. Germline CDR1 is GTSNPN and CDR2 is SVGIG (reference sequence). For the CDR3, the DNA is TGTGCCTGGAGCTTCGACACCTCCTACGAGCAGTACTTC. Protein: CAWSFDTSYEQYF.

This clone appeared a single time. The V call is TRBV14, the J call TRBJ2-7; D possibly corresponds to TRBD2 (6 bases). Per the germline V gene, CDR1 is SGHDN and CDR2 is FVKESK. V lost 1 base to trimming and J lost 2 bases, with 12 bases between them. The CDR3 covers 15 residues. CDR3 bases: TGTGCCAGCAGCCAAGGGTCGGGACTGGCCTACGAGCAGTACTTC. It yields the protein CASSQGSGLAYEQYF.

The chain recombines TRBV29-1 with TRBJ2-5; 8 bases map to TRBD1. With 4 bases clipped from V and 4 bases from J, the junction kept 8 bases outside the gene matches. The CDR3 spans 14 residues. Germline CDR1 and CDR2: SQVTM and ANQGSEA. The CDR3 DNA is TGCAGCGTTGTTGGACAGGGCGAGGGAGAGACCCAGTACTTC. As protein: CSVVGQGEGETQYF.

A remark on this clone: The junction departs from germline at one end; a sequencing error may be responsible. The chain carries TRBV27 and TRBJ1-6; a weak D match, TRBD1 (5 bases). Germline CDR1 is MNHEY and CDR2 is SMNVEV (reference sequence). This CDR3 is 15 amino acids long. The CDR3 loop reads CAGSYLGGGNSPLHF. Written as DNA, the CDR3 is TGTGCCGGCAGTTACCTGGGCGGGGGTAATTCACCCCTCCACTTT.

V usage is TRBV28 and J usage is TRBJ1-2; D is unresolved. Trimming stripped 4 bases from V and 2 bases from J, with 20 bases between. CDR3 length: 17 residues. Germline V gene sequence: CDR1 MDHEN, CDR2 SYDVKM. The CDR3 reads CASSYIIPGEGNYGYTF. In DNA, the CDR3 is TGTGCCAGCAGTTACATAATACCCGGGGAGGGCAACTATGGCTACACCTTC.

The chain has TRBV27 and TRBJ1-1; no reliable D call. Germline CDR1 and CDR2: MNHEY and SMNVEV (reference sequence). The ends were cut back, 2 bases at V and 2 bases at J, with 12 bases in the middle. The CDR3 contains 15 residues. The CDR3 nucleotides read TGTGCCAGCAGTTTAGGGCCTACGGGTAACACTGAAGCTTTCTTT. Translated, it gives CASSLGPTGNTEAFF.

V is TRBV18 and J is TRBJ2-3; D is perhaps TRBD2 (6 bases). The CDR3 totals 15 residues. Germline loops: CDR1 KGHSH, CDR2 LQKENI. The V gene lost 2 bases and the J gene lost 5 bases, with 14 bases spanning the gap. In DNA form, the CDR3 reads TGTGCCAGCTCACCATTACGGGAGAACGTAGATACGCAGTATTTT. Translation: CASSPLRENVDTQYF.

The chain carries TRBV6-1 and TRBJ1-1; 7 bases match TRBD1. The CDR3 runs to 16 residues. Unmatched junction bases numbered 7, after V lost 3 bases and J lost 0 bases. Germline values: CDR1 MNHNS, CDR2 SASEGT. DNA for the CDR3: TGTGCCAGCAGTGACCAGCTCGGGACAGTGAACACTGAAGCTTTCTTT. It yields the protein CASSDQLGTVNTEAFF.